This T cell receptor (beta chain) was sequenced for a study of CD8+CD57+ T cells in acquired aplastic anemia. Turning to the study itself: Sorted cells (CD4+ and CD8+) yielded DNA amounts that averaged approximately 3 ug.

According to the study, genomic DNA was the template for TCR beta VDJ and CDR3 profiling. TCRdb re-derived calls from the reads in MiXCR, one entry per CDR3 protein. The sample has approximately 200,000 distinct CDR3 sequences, about half seen once. Patients picked for sequencing had shown CD8+CD57+ cell expansion detected by flow cytometry. CDR3 size: 11 residues. CDR1 is LGHNT, CDR2 FRNRAP, per germline. A note on this clonotype: This may come from a read error, since a much larger clone is one base off. Because it lacks the conserved phenylalanine or tryptophan at the end, this CDR3 is likely a read error.

Sequencing used sorted CD4+, CD8+, or CD8+CD57+ T cells (not recorded which) from PBMCs. The sequence was obtained from a human donor with aplastic anemia. The chain combines TRBV12-5 with TRBJ1-1, with D uncertain. The CDR3, as DNA: TGTGCCAGCAGAATGAACACTGAAGCTTTCTCT. Translating it yields CASRMNTEAFS.